This TCR beta chain was sequenced for a study of CD8 T cells in ankylosing spondylitis. This clonotype came up many times. TCRdb itself ran the 5' RACE reads through MiXCR, one entry per CDR3 protein. Altogether around 39,000 distinct CDR3 sequences are present, about 11% being singletons, with the ten largest covering around 21%. The CDR3 loop spans 16 amino acids. Germline values: CDR1 SGDLS, CDR2 YYNGEE. V lost 2 bases and J lost 0; bases outside the gene matches: 3. This receptor was identified in a male donor with ankylosing spondylitis. Sequenced material: synovial fluid, either unsorted or a sorted T cell fraction (not recorded which). V is TRBV9 and J is TRBJ2-1; 9 positions match TRBD2. The CDR3: CASSVSGSPSYNEQFF. In DNA, the CDR3 is TGTGCCAGCAGCGTTAGCGGGAGCCCCTCCTACAATGAGCAGTTCTTC. The full variable domain, with the rest looked up from reference TRBV9 and TRBJ2-1, is DSGVTQTPKHLITATGQRVTLRCSPRSGDLSVYWYQQSLDQGLQFLIQYYNGEERAKGNILERFSAQQFPDLHSELNLSSLELGDSALYFCASSVSGSPSYNEQFFGPGTRLTVL.